This record covers a single T cell receptor (beta chain). Other DNA sequences from this sample encode an identical CDR3 as well. Some clones are missing from TCRdb's copy, which holds only in-frame ones; the method was immunoSEQ multiplex PCR. Of roughly 68,000 clones in the sample, about 90% are singletons; the top ten hold 43%. It was during active infection that Seattle patients were enrolled and then longitudinally followed. The data were obtained in a study of blood T cell repertoires in COVID-19. Whole-study context: The study drew acute and convalescent COVID-19 samples from the United States, Italy and Spain.

This TCR came from a woman aged 60-70 years with COVID-19, enrolled during active disease. The sample consisted of peripheral blood.

The CDR3 nucleotides read TGTGCCAGCAGCCTCGGACAGGGGAACACTGAAGCTTTCTTT. Its protein product is CASSLGQGNTEAFF. This chain connects TRBV7-9 to TRBJ1-1, with TRBD1 identical over 8 bases. This CDR3 has 14 amino acids. V lost 5 bases, J lost 1 base, and 3 bases stayed unmatched. Germline loops: CDR1 SEHNR, CDR2 FQNEAQ (reference sequence).